These 19 T cell receptor beta chains share one sample of origin, sequenced in a study of blood T cell repertoires in COVID-19. The table came from immunoSEQ multiplex PCR; TCRdb's copy has only in-frame clones and leaves some out. Among 95,000 to 100,000 clones listed, more than 75% were seen once. The sample taken for sequencing was peripheral blood. Receptor source: a woman in her thirties with acute or convalescent COVID-19.

V and J are TRBV28 and TRBJ2-2, with D possibly TRBD1 on 7 matching bases. V was trimmed by 7 bases and J by 0 bases, leaving 12 bases between them. The length of the CDR3 is 15 residues. CDR1 MDHEN and CDR2 SYDVKM come from the germline V gene. CDR3 sequence (DNA): TGTGCCAGCATCGGCGGGACAGCGAACACCGGGGAGCTGTTTTTT. It codes for CASIGGTANTGELFF. Based on the CDR3 plus reference TRBV28 and TRBJ2-2, the full variable domain is DVKVTQSSRYLVKRTGEKVFLECVQDMDHENMFWYRQDPGLGLRLIYFSYDVKMKEKGDIPEGYSVSREKKERFSLILESASTNQTSMYLCASIGGTANTGELFFGEGSRLTVL.

The chain uses TRBV5-1 and TRBJ2-1; TRBD2 matches 9 bases. Germline values: CDR1 SGHRS, CDR2 YFSETQ. V was clipped by 5 bases and J by 4 bases; unmatched bases: 7. This CDR3 spans 15 amino acids. In nucleotides, the CDR3 is TGCGCCAGCAGATTAGCGGGGGCCATATACAATGAGCAGTTCTTC. Translated, it gives CASRLAGAIYNEQFF.

The chain is built from TRBV30 and TRBJ1-5, with 9 nucleotides matching TRBD1. CDR1 GTSNPN and CDR2 SVGIG come from the germline V gene (reference sequence). Unmatched junction bases numbered 13, after V lost 4 bases and J lost 0 bases. CDR3 length equals 18 residues. The CDR3 loop reads CAWTPTGQGIVSNQPQHF. As DNA, the CDR3 is TGTGCCTGGACACCGACGGGACAGGGAATTGTTAGCAATCAGCCCCAGCATTTT.

V and J are TRBV29-1 and TRBJ2-7; D is possibly TRBD1 (7 bases). The length of the CDR3 is 14 residues. The V end lost 4 bases, the J end lost 6 bases, and 19 bases lay between the germline ends. In germline, CDR1 is SQVTM, CDR2 ANQGSEA. CDR3 amino acids: CSVAVTGRSSEQYF. The CDR3 coding sequence is TGCAGCGTTGCCGTGACAGGGAGGAGTAGCGAGCAGTACTTC.

This chain links TRBV24-1 with TRBJ1-2; 7 bases fit TRBD1. The CDR3 length is 16 residues. Germline V gene data show CDR1 as KGHDR and CDR2 as SFDVKD. V trimming: 2 bases; J trimming: 4 bases; junction bases outside the gene matches: 9. The CDR3 region has the DNA TGTGCCACCAGTGATTCAAAAGGGGGCAAAAGCTATGGCTACACCTTC. Its protein is CATSDSKGGKSYGYTF.

In this sample, this clone turned up a few times. The genes are TRBV15 and TRBJ1-2; a weak D match, TRBD1 (6 bases). This CDR3 has 15 residues. The germline V gene has CDR1 LNHNV and CDR2 YYDKDF (reference sequence). V lost 0 bases and J 8 bases, leaving 16 bases between the germline ends. The CDR3: CATSRDVVGGGGYTF. CDR3 nucleotide sequence: TGTGCCACCAGCAGAGATGTGGTTGGGGGCGGGGGCTACACCTTC.

J is TRBJ1-5 and V is TRBV19; D gene uncertain. The CDR3 extends over 17 amino acids. Germline CDR1 reads LNHDA; CDR2 reads SQIVND (reference sequence). V shed 7 bases and J shed 3 bases, with 22 bases lying between them. CDR3 protein: CASNIREINFNNQPQHF. As DNA, the CDR3 is TGTGCCAGTAACATCCGGGAAATCAACTTTAACAATCAGCCCCAGCATTTT.

V is TRBV5-6 and J is TRBJ2-7, with 9 bases identical to TRBD1. V lost 3 bases to trimming and J lost 7 bases; unmatched junction nucleotides: 2. This CDR3 has 12 residues. CDR1 is SGHDT and CDR2 is YYEEEE in the germline V gene. CDR3 region: CASSWTGEEQYF. The CDR3 coding sequence is TGTGCCAGCAGCTGGACAGGGGAAGAGCAGTACTTC.

This clone has only one observation. In DNA form, the CDR3 reads TGTGCCAGCAGTTACTATCAGGGAGCGGGCACTGAAGCTTTCTTT. As protein: CASSYYQGAGTEAFF. J is TRBJ1-1 and V is TRBV6-5; D is perhaps TRBD1 (5 bases). Germline V gene sequence: CDR1 MNHEY, CDR2 SVGAGI. This CDR3 comprises 15 residues. V was pared by 1 base and J by 4 bases, with 13 bases between.

The gene calls are TRBV27 and TRBJ2-5, with TRBD1 as a possible D gene (6 bases). The germline CDR1 and CDR2 sequences are MNHEY and SMNVEV (reference sequence). The CDR3 length is 15 residues. Trimming took 3 bases from V and 4 from J, leaving 15 bases between them. CDR3 DNA sequence: TGTGCCAGCAGTTTCATAGGGGGAGAGGGAGAGACCCAGTACTTC. Its protein is CASSFIGGEGETQYF.

The rearrangement links TRBV21-1 to TRBJ1-6; TRBD1, the table's D call, was not compared with the DNA. TRBV21-1 is reported as a pseudogene. The CDR3 sequence is 14 residues long. The CDR3 DNA reads as TGTGCCAGCAGCAAAGCGTCCAGGGTTTCACCCCTCCACTTT. This gives the protein CASSKASRVSPLHF.

This clone was found a few times. The genes are TRBV30 and TRBJ1-4; tentatively, D is TRBD1 (5 bases). The CDR3 is 11 amino acids. From germline, CDR1 is GTSNPN and CDR2 SVGIG (reference sequence). Trimming left V 2 bases short and J 11 bases short, with 9 bases between. The CDR3 DNA follows: TGTGCCTGGAGTTCGACAGATAAACTGTTTTTT. It codes for CAWSSTDKLFF.

The sample holds a few counts of this clone. The chain joins TRBV4-1 to TRBJ1-5, with 7 bases aligning to TRBD1. From germline, CDR1 is MGHRA and CDR2 YSYEKL. This CDR3 contains 16 residues. The J segment lost 6 bases and the V segment lost 0 bases, leaving 8 bases of the junction unmatched. Written as DNA, the CDR3 is TGCGCCAGCAGCCAAGACGGAGGGGGCGTCGGTCAGCCCCAGCATTTT. The encoded protein is CASSQDGGGVGQPQHF.

The genes are TRBV6-5 and TRBJ1-5, with 10 bases lining up with TRBD1. The trim removed 8 bases at V and 7 bases at J, leaving 5 bases unmatched. The CDR3 totals 13 residues. Germline V gives CDR1 MNHEY, CDR2 SVGAGI. The CDR3 region is CASSTGGWQPQHF. CDR3 bases: TGTGCCAGCTCGACAGGGGGCTGGCAGCCCCAGCATTTT.

The chain combines TRBV6-5 with TRBJ2-1; TRBD2 aligns across 8 bases. Germline trimming cut 10 bases from V and 2 bases from J; bases unmatched to any gene: 7. There are 14 residues in the CDR3. Germline CDR1 MNHEY, CDR2 SVGAGI. The CDR3 DNA sequence: TGTGCCACGTCCCGAGCGGGGGCCTACAATGAGCAGTTCTTC. This gives the protein CATSRAGAYNEQFF.

The chain has TRBV7-3 and TRBJ2-3; 11 bases match TRBD1. CDR3 size: 16 residues. Germline trimming cut 0 bases from V and 7 bases from J; bases unmatched to any gene: 6. The germline gives CDR1 SGHTA, CDR2 FQGTGA. The CDR3: CASSLTGDRGSNTQYF. In DNA, the CDR3 is TGTGCCAGCAGCTTAACGGGGGACAGGGGGTCAAATACGCAGTATTTT.

J is TRBJ2-6 and V is TRBV7-9; D not certain. The germline gives CDR1 SEHNR, CDR2 FQNEAQ (reference sequence). Trimming pared 2 bases from V and 6 bases from J, leaving 11 bases between. The CDR3 totals 15 residues. This CDR3 reads CASSLSGGSANVLTF. CDR3 DNA: TGTGCCAGCAGCTTATCGGGTGGTTCGGCCAACGTCCTGACTTTC.

The rearrangement joins TRBV4-1 to TRBJ2-3; 7 positions agree with TRBD1. This CDR3 is built from 14 residues. V shed 4 bases, J shed 1 base, and the junction held 2 bases outside the gene matches. Per germline, CDR1 MGHRA and CDR2 YSYEKL. The CDR3 loop reads CASSPTGGTDTQYF. CDR3 nucleotides: TGCGCCAGCAGCCCCACAGGGGGCACAGATACGCAGTATTTT.

The rearrangement links TRBV5-1 to TRBJ2-3; D not certain. CDR1 and CDR2 (germline): SGHRS, YFSETQ. V was clipped by 0 bases and J by 3 bases, with 5 bases between them. The CDR3 runs 13 residues. The CDR3 DNA sequence: TGCGCCAGCAGCTTGGCCAGAACAGATACGCAGTATTTT. It encodes CASSLARTDTQYF. The full variable domain, rest sourced from reference TRBV5-1 and TRBJ2-3, is KAGVTQTPRYLIKTRGQQVTLSCSPISGHRSVSWYQQTPGQGLQFLFEYFSETQRNKGNFPGRFSGRQFSNSRSEMNVSTLELGDSALYLCASSLARTDTQYFGPGTRLTVL.